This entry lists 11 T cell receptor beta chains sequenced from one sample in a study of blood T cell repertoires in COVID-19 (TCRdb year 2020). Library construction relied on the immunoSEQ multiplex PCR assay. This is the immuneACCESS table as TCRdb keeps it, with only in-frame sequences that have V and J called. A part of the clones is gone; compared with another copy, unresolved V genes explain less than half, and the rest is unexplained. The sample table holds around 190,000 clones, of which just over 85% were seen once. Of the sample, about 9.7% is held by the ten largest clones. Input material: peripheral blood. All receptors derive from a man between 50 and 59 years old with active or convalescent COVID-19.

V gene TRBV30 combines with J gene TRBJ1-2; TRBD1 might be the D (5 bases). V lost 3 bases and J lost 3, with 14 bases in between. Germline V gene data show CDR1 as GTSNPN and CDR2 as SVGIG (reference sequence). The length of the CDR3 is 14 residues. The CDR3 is CAWSITGDDYGYTF. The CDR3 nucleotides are TGTGCCTGGAGCATCACGGGGGACGACTATGGCTACACCTTC.

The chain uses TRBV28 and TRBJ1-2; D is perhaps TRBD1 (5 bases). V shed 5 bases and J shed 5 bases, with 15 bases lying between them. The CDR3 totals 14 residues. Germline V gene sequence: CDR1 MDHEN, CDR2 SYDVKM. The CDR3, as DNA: TGTGCCAGCAGTCAGACGGGGGGGATTTATGGCTACACCTTC. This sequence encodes CASSQTGGIYGYTF.

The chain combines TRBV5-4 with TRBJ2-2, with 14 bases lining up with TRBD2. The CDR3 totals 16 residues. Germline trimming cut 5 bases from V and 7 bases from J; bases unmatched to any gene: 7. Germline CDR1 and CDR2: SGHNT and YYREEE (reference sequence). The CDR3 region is CASSPTSGRAGGELFF. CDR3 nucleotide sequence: TGTGCCAGCAGTCCGACTAGCGGGAGGGCCGGCGGGGAGCTGTTTTTT.

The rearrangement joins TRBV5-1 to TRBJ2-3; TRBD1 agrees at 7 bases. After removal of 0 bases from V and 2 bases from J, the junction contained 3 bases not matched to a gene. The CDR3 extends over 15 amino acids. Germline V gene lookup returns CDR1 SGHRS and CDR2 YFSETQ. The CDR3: CASSLEGQPTDTQYF. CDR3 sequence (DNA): TGCGCCAGCAGCTTGGAGGGACAGCCCACAGATACGCAGTATTTT.

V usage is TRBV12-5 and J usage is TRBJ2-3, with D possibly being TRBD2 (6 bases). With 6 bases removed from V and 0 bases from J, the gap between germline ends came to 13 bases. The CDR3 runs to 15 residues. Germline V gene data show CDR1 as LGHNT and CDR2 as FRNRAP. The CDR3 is CASGQPGLSTDTQYF. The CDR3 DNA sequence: TGTGCTAGTGGGCAGCCGGGACTCAGCACAGATACGCAGTATTTT.

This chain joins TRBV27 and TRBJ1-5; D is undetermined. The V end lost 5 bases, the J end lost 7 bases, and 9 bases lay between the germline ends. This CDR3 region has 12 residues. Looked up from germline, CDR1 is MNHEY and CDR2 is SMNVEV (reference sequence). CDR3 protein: CASSRAGQPQHF. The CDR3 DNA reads TGTGCCAGCAGTCGGGCGGGGCAGCCCCAGCATTTT.

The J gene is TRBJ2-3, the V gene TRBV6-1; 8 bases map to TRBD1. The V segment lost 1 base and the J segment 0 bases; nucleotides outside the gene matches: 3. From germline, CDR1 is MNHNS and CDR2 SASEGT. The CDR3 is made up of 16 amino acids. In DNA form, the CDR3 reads TGTGCCAGCAGTGAAGGGGACAGGATTAGCACAGATACGCAGTATTTT. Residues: CASSEGDRISTDTQYF.

The chain's CDR3 is CASSLRETDTQYF. CDR3 in DNA: TGCGCCAGCAGTCTAAGGGAGACAGATACGCAGTATTTT. V gene TRBV5-1 combines with J gene TRBJ2-3, with D possibly matching TRBD2 (5 bases). CDR1 is SGHRS, CDR2 YFSETQ, per germline. Trimming shortened V by 5 bases and J by 3 bases, and 10 bases separated the two germline ends. The CDR3 covers 13 residues.

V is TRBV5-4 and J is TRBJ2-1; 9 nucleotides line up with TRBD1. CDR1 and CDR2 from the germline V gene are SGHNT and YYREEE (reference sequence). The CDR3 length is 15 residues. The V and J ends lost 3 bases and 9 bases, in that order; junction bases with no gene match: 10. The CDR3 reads CASSSGQGRTSEQFF. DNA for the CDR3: TGTGCCAGCAGCTCCGGACAGGGGAGGACTTCTGAGCAGTTCTTC.

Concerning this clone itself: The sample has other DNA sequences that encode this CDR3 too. The CDR3 DNA follows: TGTGCCACCAGTGATCCAAATAGCAATCAGCCCCAGCATTTT. This gives the protein CATSDPNSNQPQHF. The chain employs TRBV24-1 and TRBJ1-5, with D hard to call. V was cut by 3 bases and J by 0 bases, with 5 bases left in between. The CDR3 is 14 residues long. CDR1 KGHDR and CDR2 SFDVKD come from the germline V gene.

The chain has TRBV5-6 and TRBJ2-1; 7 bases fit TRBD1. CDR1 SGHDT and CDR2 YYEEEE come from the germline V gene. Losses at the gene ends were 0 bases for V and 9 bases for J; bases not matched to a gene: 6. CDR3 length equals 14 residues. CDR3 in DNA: TGTGCCAGCAGCTTGGGACAGGGAAGTCGTGAGCAGTTCTTC. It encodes CASSLGQGSREQFF.